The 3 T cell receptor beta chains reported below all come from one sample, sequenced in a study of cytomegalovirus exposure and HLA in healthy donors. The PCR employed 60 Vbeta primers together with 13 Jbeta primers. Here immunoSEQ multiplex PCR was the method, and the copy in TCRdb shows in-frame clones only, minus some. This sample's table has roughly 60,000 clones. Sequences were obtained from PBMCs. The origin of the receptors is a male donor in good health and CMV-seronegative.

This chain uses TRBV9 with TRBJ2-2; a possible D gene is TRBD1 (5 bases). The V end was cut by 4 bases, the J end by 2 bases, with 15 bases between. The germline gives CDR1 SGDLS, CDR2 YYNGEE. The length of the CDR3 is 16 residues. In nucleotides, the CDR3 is TGTGCCAGCAGCCCCAGGGCAGGACAAAACACCGGGGAGCTGTTTTTT. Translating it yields CASSPRAGQNTGELFF.

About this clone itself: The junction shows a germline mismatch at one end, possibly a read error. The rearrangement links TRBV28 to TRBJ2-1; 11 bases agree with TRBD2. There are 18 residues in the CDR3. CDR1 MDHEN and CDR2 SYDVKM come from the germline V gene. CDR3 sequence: CASSRPTSGGLSDNEQFF. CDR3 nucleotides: TGTGCCAGCAGCCGCCCAACTAGCGGGGGCCTCTCCGACAATGAGCAGTTCTTC.

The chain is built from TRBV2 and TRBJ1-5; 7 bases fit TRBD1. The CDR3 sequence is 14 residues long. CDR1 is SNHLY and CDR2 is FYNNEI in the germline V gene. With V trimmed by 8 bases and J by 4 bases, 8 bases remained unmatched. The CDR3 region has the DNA TGTGCCAGCTGCCGGGACAGAGCGAATCAGCCCCAGCATTTT. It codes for CASCRDRANQPQHF. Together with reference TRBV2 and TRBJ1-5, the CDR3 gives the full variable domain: EPEVTQTPSHQVTQMGQEVILRCVPISNHLYFYWYRQILGQKVEFLVSFYNNEISEKSEIFDDQFSVERPDGSNFTLKIRSTKLEDSAMYFCASCRDRANQPQHFGDGTRLSIL.